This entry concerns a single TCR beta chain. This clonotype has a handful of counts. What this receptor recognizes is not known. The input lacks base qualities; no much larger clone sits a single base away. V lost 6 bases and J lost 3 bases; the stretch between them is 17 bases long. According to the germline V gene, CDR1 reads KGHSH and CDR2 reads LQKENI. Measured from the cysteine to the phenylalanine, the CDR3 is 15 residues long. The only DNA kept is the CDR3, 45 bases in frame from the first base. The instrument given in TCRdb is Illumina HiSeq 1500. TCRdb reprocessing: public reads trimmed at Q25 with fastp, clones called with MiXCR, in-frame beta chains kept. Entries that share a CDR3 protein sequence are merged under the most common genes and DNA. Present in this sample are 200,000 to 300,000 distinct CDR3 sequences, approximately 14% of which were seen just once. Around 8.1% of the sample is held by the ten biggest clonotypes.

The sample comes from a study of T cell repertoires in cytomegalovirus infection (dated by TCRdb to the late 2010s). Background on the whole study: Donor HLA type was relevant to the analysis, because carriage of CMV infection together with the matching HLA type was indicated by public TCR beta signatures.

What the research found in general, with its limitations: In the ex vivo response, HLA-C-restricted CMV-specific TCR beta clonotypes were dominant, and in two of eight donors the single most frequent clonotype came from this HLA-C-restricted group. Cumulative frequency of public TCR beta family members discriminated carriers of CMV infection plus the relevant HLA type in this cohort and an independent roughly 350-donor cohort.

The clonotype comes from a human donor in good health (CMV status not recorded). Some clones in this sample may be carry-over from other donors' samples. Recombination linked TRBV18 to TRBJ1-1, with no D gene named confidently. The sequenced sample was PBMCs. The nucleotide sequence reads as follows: TGTGCCAGCTCGTACATCCCAATGAGGGACACTGAAGCTTTCTTT. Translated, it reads CASSYIPMRDTEAFF.